This T cell receptor beta chain comes out of a study of cytomegalovirus exposure and HLA in healthy donors. Study-level information: The same platform was used for the 100 to 150 validation repertoires and the 500 to 700 first-cohort repertoires, a later analysis reported. General study points: The study listed about 150 cytomegalovirus-associated TCR beta chains. Generally TCR sequences proved uncommon, though certain public TCRs appeared in numerous donors.

About this clone: Its antigen is not identified.

A roughly 120-subject validation cohort, separate from the approximately 670-subject first cohort, supplied the donors. TCRdb's table, derived via immunoSEQ multiplex PCR, lists solely in-frame clones and lacks some. The table records 150,000 to 200,000 clones, around four fifths of them present only once. Germline lookup yields CDR1 LGHNA and CDR2 YSLEER. The CDR3 extends over 17 amino acids. V gave up 2 bases and J gave up 5 bases; unmatched junction bases: 9. The chain employs TRBV4-3 and TRBJ2-2, with TRBD1 matching 9 bases. The sample comprised PBMCs. This sequence originates from a man between 25 and 39 years old in good health and CMV-seropositive. CDR3: CASSQPLAGTGTGELFF. The CDR3, as DNA: TGCGCCAGCAGCCAACCCTTGGCCGGGACAGGGACCGGGGAGCTGTTTTTT.